The clone carrying this TCR beta chain was counted a few times. Its antigen is unknown. This sample is part of a study of T cell repertoires in cytomegalovirus infection. Study-wide results and caveats: CMV carriers with the relevant HLA were identified by cumulative public TCR beta family frequency.

Trimming took 0 bases from V and 1 from J, leaving 10 bases between them. The CDR3 is 15 amino acids. Per germline, CDR1 DFQATT and CDR2 SNEGSKA (reference sequence). TCRdb ran MiXCR on the reads and lists one entry per CDR3 protein. This sample has approximately 500,000 distinct CDR3 sequences, with more than 15% found just once. This TCR derives from a human donor in good health (CMV status not recorded). Some clones in this sample may be carry-over from other donors' samples. This chain links TRBV20-1 with TRBJ2-1; a possible D gene is TRBD1 (6 bases). Source material: CD8+ T cells from PBMCs. CDR3 protein: CSARDWDTSYNEQFF. In nucleotides, the CDR3 is TGCAGTGCTAGAGATTGGGACACTTCCTACAATGAGCAGTTCTTC.